Listed below are T cell receptor beta chains from one sample, sequenced in a study of persistence of HIV-infected CD4 T cells. Clones were sequenced by immunoSEQ multiplex PCR, and TCRdb holds only the in-frame ones, with some missing. This sample has 40,000 to 50,000 clones; about 80% occur once, and the top ten carry 3%. Antigens for these TCRs are unknown. The specimen was CD4+ T cells sorted from PBMCs after approximately 19-hour stimulation, collected from a patient who received antiretroviral therapy. All receptors derive from an adult man with HIV who was CMV-seropositive. Each CDR3 is given with its conserved first and last residue. D genes are given only for firm matches. The size of a clone is reported for some rows only, either as once, few or many, or as a class for expanded clones.

>TRBD1|TRBV7-7|.|TRBJ2-1
TGTGCCAGCAGCTTAGAGGGGGCCACCTACAATGAGCAGTTCTTC
CASSLEGATYNEQFF
>.|TRBV7-2|.|TRBJ2-3
TGTGCCAGCAGCAGGGTAGAGGATACGCAGTATTTT
CASSRVEDTQYF
>.|TRBV20-1|few|TRBJ2-7
TGCAGTGCGGTCTCCTACGAGCAGTACTTC
CSAVSYEQYF
>.|TRBV20-1|.|TRBJ1-6
TGCAGTGCTAGTGAAGAGAATAATTCACCCCTCCACTTT
CSASEENNSPLHF
>TRBD1|TRBV5-1|.|TRBJ1-2
TGCGCCAGCAGCTTGGGGTGGGACAGGGTACTTGGCTACACCTTC
CASSLGWDRVLGYTF
>TRBD1|TRBV7-9|few|TRBJ2-1
TGTGCCAGCAGCTACATCGGGACAGAGAACAATGAGCAGTTCTTC
CASSYIGTENNEQFF
>TRBD2|TRBV4-2|.|TRBJ2-3
TGTGCCAGCAGCCAACCCACTAGCGGGAGACTCCATACGCAGTATTTT
CASSQPTSGRLHTQYF
>.|TRBV5-1|.|TRBJ1-1
TGCGCCAGCAGTCTTAGGGGCAACACTGAAGCTTTCTTT
CASSLRGNTEAFF
>.|TRBV5-4|.|TRBJ1-5
TGTGCCAGCAGCTTTTTCGACTTCGGGGGACAGCCCCAGCATTTT
CASSFFDFGGQPQHF
>.|TRBV4-1|.|TRBJ1-1
TGCGCCAGCAGCCAAGATCTTGAACGGAGGACGTTTATAAACACTGAAGCTTTCTTT
CASSQDLERRTFINTEAFF
>.|TRBV18|.|TRBJ1-4
TGTGCCAGCTCCGGGCAGGGGACCCTGACAACTAATGAAAAACTGTTTTTT
CASSGQGTLTTNEKLFF
>TRBD1|TRBV5-1|.|TRBJ1-1
TGCGCCAGCAGCAAGGGACAGCTGAACACTGAAGCTTTCTTT
CASSKGQLNTEAFF
>TRBD1|TRBV20-1|.|TRBJ1-2
TGCAGTGCTAGTCGGTCAGGGGGCGACTATGGCTACACCTTC
CSASRSGGDYGYTF
>TRBD1|TRBV5-1|.|TRBJ1-3
TGCGCCAGCAGTCAGCGGGACAGGGCTTTCGGAAACACCATATATTTT
CASSQRDRAFGNTIYF
>TRBD2|TRBV4-3|few|TRBJ2-1
TGCGCCAGCAGCCAAGATATCATGGGACTAGCGGGAATAAGCTCCTACAATGAGCAGTTCTTC
CASSQDIMGLAGISSYNEQFF
>TRBD1|TRBV24-1|few|TRBJ1-2
TGTGCCACCAGTGATCCCACAGGGGTAGGCTACACCTTC
CATSDPTGVGYTF
>.|TRBV29-1|.|TRBJ1-5
TGCAGCGTCATCTTACAGGGAGCATCTCAGCCCCAGCATTTT
CSVILQGASQPQHF
>.|TRBV19|.|TRBJ1-4
TGTGCCAGTAGTAGCCCCCGGGTCGAAAAACTGTTTTTT
CASSSPRVEKLFF
>.|TRBV19|.|TRBJ1-2
TGTGCCAGTAGTATGAACAGGCCTGCTAACTATGGCTACACCTTC
CASSMNRPANYGYTF
>TRBD1|TRBV6-5|.|TRBJ1-4
TGTGCCACCAAAAGGACAGGCCGGGATGAAAAACTGTTTTTT
CATKRTGRDEKLFF
>TRBD1|TRBV5-1|.|TRBJ1-2
TGCGCCAGCAGCTTAGCCGGGACAGGGAACGGCTACACCTTC
CASSLAGTGNGYTF
>.|TRBV6-1|few|TRBJ1-5
TGTGCCAGCAGTGGGGTGGGGGGTAGCAATCAGCCCCAGCATTTT
CASSGVGGSNQPQHF
>.|TRBV5-1|.|TRBJ1-2
TGCGCCAGCAGCTTGGACAGTAAGAGCTACACCTTC
CASSLDSKSYTF
>.|TRBV24-1|.|TRBJ2-1
TGTGCCACCAGTGCGTCGGGACTGAGCAATGAGCAGTTCTTC
CATSASGLSNEQFF
>.|TRBV18|.|TRBJ1-2
TGTGCCAGCTCACCATCATGGGGTGACTATGGCTACACCTTC
CASSPSWGDYGYTF
>TRBD1|TRBV19|.|TRBJ1-2
TGTGCCAGTGGGCGACAGGGCCGTAACTATGGCTACACCTTC
CASGRQGRNYGYTF
>TRBD1|TRBV5-1|.|TRBJ1-2
TGCGCCAGCAGCGTAGGACAGGGCATTAACTATGGCTACACCTTC
CASSVGQGINYGYTF
>.|TRBV29-1|few|TRBJ2-3
TGCAGCGTTGATGTGGACGATCATACGCAGTATTTT
CSVDVDDHTQYF
>TRBD2|TRBV3-1/TRBV3-2|.|TRBJ2-3
TGTGCCAGCAGCTACGGACTAGCGGGGGTGTCAATCACGCAGTATTTT
CASSYGLAGVSITQYF
>TRBD1|TRBV18|.|TRBJ1-4
TGTGCCAGCTCAGAAACAGGGGCCCCCCTACGAGGGTTT
CASSETGAPLRGF
>.|TRBV5-5|.|TRBJ1-4
TGTGCCAGCAGCTTGGTCCAAACTACAACTAATGAAAAACTGTTTTTT
CASSLVQTTTNEKLFF
>TRBD1|TRBV5-5|.|TRBJ2-7
TGTGCCAGCAGCTGGGACAGGGGCGCCTACGAGCAGTACTTC
CASSWDRGAYEQYF
>TRBD1|TRBV6-5|.|TRBJ1-2
TGTGCCAGCAGTTACTCCGGGACAGGGGGCGTAGTGAGCTACACCTTC
CASSYSGTGGVVSYTF
>TRBD2|TRBV18|.|TRBJ2-7
TGTGCCAGCTCACCAACTAGCGGGAGACACGAGCAGTACTTC
CASSPTSGRHEQYF
>TRBD1|TRBV4-1|.|TRBJ2-7
TGCGCCAGCAGCCAAGATCCGCCAGGGGGCTTCTACGAGCAGTACTTC
CASSQDPPGGFYEQYF
>TRBD1|TRBV4-3|.|TRBJ1-1
TGCGCCAGCAGCCCGGACAGGGGGTCCCCGGAGAACACTGAAGCTTTCTTT
CASSPDRGSPENTEAFF
>.|TRBV6-6|.|TRBJ1-4
TGTGCCAGCAGCCGGGCGGGTTTAAATGAAAAACTGTTTTTT
CASSRAGLNEKLFF
>.|TRBV29-1|.|TRBJ1-2
TGCAGCGTTGAAGATCGTGGGAAGGGGCAAAACTATGGCTACACCTTC
CSVEDRGKGQNYGYTF
>TRBD2|TRBV27|.|TRBJ2-1
TGTGCCAGCCAGACTAGCGGGACAGGCAATGAGCAGTTCTTC
CASQTSGTGNEQFF
>.|TRBV7-2|few|TRBJ1-5
TGTGCCAGCAGCAGGATCAGGGGTGGCAATCAGCCCCAGCATTTT
CASSRIRGGNQPQHF
>.|TRBV4-2|.|TRBJ2-2
TGTGCCAGCAGCCAAGGACAGGATGACACCGGGGAGCTGTTTTTT
CASSQGQDDTGELFF